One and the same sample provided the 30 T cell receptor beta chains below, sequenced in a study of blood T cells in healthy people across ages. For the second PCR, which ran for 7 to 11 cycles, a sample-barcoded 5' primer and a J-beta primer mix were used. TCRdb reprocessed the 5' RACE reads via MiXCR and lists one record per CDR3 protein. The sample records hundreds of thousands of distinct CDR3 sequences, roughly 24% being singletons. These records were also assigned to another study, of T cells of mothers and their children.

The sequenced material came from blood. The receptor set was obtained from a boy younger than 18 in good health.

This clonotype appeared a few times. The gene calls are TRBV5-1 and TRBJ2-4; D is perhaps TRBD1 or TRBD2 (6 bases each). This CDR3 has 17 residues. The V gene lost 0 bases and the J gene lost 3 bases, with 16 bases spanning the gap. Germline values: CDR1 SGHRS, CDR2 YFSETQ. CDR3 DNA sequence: TGCGCCAGCAGCTTGGTTGGGGGGCTGGGAGACAAAAACATTCAGTACTTC. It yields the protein CASSLVGGLGDKNIQYF. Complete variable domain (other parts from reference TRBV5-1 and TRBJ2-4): KAGVTQTPRYLIKTRGQQVTLSCSPISGHRSVSWYQQTPGQGLQFLFEYFSETQRNKGNFPGRFSGRQFSNSRSEMNVSTLELGDSALYLCASSLVGGLGDKNIQYFGAGTRLSVL.

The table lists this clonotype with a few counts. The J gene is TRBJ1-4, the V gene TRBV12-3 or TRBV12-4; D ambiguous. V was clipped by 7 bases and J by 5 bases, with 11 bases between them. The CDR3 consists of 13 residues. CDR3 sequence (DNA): TGTGCCAGCACCATACTAGAGAATGAAAAACTGTTTTTT. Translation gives CASTILENEKLFF.

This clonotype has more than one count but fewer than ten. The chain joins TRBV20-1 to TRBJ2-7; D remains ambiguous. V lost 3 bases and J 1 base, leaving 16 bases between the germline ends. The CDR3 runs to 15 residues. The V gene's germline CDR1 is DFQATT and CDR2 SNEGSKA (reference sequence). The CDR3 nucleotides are TGCAGTGCTAGCCCGACCGGACGTGATTCCTACGAGCAGTACTTC. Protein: CSASPTGRDSYEQYF.

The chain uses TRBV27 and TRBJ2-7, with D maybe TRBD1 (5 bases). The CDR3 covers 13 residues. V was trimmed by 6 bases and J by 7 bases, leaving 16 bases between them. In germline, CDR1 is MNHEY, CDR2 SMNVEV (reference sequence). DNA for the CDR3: TGTGCCAGCAGCCAGGGCCGCGGTGGGGAGCAGTACTTC. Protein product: CASSQGRGGEQYF.

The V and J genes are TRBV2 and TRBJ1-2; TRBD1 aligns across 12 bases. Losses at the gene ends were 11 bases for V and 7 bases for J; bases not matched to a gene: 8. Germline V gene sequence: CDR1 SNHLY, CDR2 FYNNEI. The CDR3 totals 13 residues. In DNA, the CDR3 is TGTGCCTCGTACGGGACAGGGGGCCCTGGCTACACCTTC. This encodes CASYGTGGPGYTF.

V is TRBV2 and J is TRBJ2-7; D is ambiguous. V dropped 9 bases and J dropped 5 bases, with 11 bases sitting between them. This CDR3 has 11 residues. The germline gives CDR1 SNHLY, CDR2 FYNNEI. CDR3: CASGKDHEQYF. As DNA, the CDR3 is TGTGCCAGTGGGAAGGATCACGAGCAGTACTTC.

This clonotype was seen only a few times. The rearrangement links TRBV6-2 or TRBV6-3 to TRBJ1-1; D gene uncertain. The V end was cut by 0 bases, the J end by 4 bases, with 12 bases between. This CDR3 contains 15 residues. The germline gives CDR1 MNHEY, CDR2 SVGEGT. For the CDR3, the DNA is TGTGCCAGCAGTTACTCGACACCCAGGCCCACTGAAGCTTTCTTT. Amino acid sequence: CASSYSTPRPTEAFF.

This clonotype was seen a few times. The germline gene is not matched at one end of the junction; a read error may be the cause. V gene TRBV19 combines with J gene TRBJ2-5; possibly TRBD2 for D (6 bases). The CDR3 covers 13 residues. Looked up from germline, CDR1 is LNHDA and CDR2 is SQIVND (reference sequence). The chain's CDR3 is CASSRGRTTDKFF. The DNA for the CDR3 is TGTGCCAGTAGTAGGGGTCGGACTACTGATAAGTTCTTC.

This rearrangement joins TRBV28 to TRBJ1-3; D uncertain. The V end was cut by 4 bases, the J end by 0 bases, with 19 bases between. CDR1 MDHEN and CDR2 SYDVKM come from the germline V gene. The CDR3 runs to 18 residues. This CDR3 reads CASSSLYWTAVSGNTIYF. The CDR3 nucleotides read TGTGCCAGCAGTTCGCTATACTGGACGGCTGTCTCTGGAAACACCATATATTTT.

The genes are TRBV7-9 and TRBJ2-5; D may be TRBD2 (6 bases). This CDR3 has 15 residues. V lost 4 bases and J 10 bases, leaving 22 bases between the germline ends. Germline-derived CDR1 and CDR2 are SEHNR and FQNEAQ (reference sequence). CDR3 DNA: TGTGCCAGCAGCTGGGACTGGGGTGGCATCGGTGGCCAGTACTTC. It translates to CASSWDWGGIGGQYF.

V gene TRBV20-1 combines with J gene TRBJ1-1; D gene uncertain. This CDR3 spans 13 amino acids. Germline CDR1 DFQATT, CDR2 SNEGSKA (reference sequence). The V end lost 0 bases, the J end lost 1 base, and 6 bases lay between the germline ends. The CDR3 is CSAREGGNTEAFF. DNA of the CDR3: TGCAGTGCTAGAGAGGGCGGGAACACTGAAGCTTTCTTT.

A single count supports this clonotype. In DNA form, the CDR3 reads TGTGCCAGCAGTGAAGCGCTCGGGGAGCGAAAGACCCAGTACTTC. Translating it yields CASSEALGERKTQYF. The chain combines TRBV2 with TRBJ2-5, with D perhaps TRBD2 (5 bases). The V end lost 0 bases, the J end lost 6 bases, and 14 bases lay between the germline ends. CDR1 and CDR2 (germline): SNHLY, FYNNEI. The CDR3 has 15 residues.

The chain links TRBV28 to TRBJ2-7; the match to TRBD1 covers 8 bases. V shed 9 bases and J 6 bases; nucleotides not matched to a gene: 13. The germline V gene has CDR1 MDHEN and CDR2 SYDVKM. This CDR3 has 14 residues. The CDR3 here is CASRVGQGAGEQYF. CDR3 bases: TGTGCCAGTCGAGTTGGGCAGGGGGCAGGCGAGCAGTACTTC.

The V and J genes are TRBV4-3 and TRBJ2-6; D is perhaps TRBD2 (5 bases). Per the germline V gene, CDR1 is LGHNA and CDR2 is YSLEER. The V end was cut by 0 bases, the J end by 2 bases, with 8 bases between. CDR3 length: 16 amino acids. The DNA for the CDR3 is TGCGCCAGCAGCCAAGATGCGGGCGCTGGGGCCAACGTCCTGACTTTC. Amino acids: CASSQDAGAGANVLTF.

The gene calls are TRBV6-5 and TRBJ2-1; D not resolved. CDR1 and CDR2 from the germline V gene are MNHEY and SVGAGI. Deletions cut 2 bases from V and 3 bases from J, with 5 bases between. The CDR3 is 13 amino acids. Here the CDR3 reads CASSYRGYNEQFF. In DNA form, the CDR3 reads TGTGCCAGCAGTTACCGTGGCTACAATGAGCAGTTCTTC.

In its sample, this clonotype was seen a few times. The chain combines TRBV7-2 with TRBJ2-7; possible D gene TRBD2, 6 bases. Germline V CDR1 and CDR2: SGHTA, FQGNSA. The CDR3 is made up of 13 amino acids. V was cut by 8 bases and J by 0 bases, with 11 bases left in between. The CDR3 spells CASRGAGSYEQYF. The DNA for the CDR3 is TGTGCCAGCCGCGGGGCTGGCTCCTACGAGCAGTACTTC.

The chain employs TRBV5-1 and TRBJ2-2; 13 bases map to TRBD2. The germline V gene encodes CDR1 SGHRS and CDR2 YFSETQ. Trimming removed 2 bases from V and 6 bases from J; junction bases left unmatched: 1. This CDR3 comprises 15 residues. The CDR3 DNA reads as TGCGCCAGCAGCTTCGGGACTAGCGGGGCCGGGGAGCTGTTTTTT. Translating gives CASSFGTSGAGELFF.

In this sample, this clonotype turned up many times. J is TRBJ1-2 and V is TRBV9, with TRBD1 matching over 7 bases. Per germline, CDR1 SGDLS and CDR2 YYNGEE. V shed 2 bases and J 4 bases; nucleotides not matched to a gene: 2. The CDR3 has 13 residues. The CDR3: CASSVGTAYGYTF. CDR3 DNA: TGTGCCAGCAGCGTCGGGACAGCCTATGGCTACACCTTC.

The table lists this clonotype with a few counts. CDR3 coding DNA: TGTGCCAGCAGTCCGACGGCTAGCGGGACTTACTCCTACAATGAGCAGTTCTTC. Translated, it gives CASSPTASGTYSYNEQFF. The chain recombines TRBV12-3 or TRBV12-4 with TRBJ2-1, with 9 positions matching TRBD2. The CDR3 spans 18 residues. V was pared by 5 bases and J by 0 bases, with 11 bases of the junction left unmatched.

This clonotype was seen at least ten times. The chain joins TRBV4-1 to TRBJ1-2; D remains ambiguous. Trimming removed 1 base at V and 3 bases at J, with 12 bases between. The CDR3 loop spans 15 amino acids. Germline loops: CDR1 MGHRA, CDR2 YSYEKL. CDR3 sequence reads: CASSQVAAGYYGYTF. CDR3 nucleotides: TGCGCCAGCAGCCAAGTCGCGGCGGGGTACTATGGCTACACCTTC.

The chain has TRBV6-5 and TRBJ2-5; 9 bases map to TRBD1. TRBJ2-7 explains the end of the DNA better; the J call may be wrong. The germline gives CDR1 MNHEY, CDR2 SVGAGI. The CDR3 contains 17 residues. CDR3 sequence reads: CASSYSSVGTGIYEQYF. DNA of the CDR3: TGTGCCAGCAGTTACTCGAGTGTCGGGACAGGGATCTACGAGCAGTACTTC.

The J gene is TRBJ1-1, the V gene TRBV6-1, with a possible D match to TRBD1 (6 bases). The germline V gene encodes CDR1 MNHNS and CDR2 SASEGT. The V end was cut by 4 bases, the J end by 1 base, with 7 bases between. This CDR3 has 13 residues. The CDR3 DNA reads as TGTGCCAGCAGTGGGGGGCCGAACACTGAAGCTTTCTTT. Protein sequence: CASSGGPNTEAFF.

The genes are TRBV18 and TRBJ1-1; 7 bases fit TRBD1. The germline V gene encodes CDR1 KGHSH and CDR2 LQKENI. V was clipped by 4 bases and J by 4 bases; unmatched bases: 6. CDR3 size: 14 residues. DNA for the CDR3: TGTGCCAGCTCACTACAGGGGAGTAGCACTGAAGCTTTCTTT. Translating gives CASSLQGSSTEAFF.

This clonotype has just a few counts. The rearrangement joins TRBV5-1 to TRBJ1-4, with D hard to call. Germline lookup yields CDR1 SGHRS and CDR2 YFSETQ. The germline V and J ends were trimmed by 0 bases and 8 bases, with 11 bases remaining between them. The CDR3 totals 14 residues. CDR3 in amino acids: CASSLEVGWEKLFF. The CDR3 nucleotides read TGCGCCAGCAGCTTGGAAGTGGGTTGGGAAAAACTGTTTTTT.

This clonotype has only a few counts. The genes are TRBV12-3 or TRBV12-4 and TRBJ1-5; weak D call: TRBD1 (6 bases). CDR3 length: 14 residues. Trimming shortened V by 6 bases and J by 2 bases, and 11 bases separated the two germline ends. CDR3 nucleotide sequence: TGTGCCAGCAGCAGACAGGTGGGCAATCAGCCCCAGCATTTT. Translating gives CASSRQVGNQPQHF.

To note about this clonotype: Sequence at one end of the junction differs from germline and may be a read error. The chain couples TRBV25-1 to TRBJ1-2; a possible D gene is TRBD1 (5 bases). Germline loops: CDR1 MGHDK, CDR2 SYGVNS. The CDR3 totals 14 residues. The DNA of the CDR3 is TGTGCCGGCAGTGAATCCCCGGGGACCTATGGCTACACCTTC. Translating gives CAGSESPGTYGYTF.

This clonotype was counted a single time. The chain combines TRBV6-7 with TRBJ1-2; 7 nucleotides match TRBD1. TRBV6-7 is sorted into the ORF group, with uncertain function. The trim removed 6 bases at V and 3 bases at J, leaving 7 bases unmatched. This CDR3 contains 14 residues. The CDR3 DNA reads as TGTGCCAGCAGGAGAGTGGGACAGTACTATGGCTACACCTTC. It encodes CASRRVGQYYGYTF.

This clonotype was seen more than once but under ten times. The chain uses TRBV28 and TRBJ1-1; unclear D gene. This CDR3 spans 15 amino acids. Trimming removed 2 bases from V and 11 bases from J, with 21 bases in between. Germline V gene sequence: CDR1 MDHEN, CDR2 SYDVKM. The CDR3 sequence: CASSLRPSTSTEAFF. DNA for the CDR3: TGTGCCAGCAGTTTACGGCCCTCGACATCCACAGAGGCTTTCTTT. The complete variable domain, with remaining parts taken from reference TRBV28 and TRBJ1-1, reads DVKVTQSSRYLVKRTGEKVFLECVQDMDHENMFWYRQDPGLGLRLIYFSYDVKMKEKGDIPEGYSVSREKKERFSLILESASTNQTSMYLCASSLRPSTSTEAFFGQGTRLTVV.

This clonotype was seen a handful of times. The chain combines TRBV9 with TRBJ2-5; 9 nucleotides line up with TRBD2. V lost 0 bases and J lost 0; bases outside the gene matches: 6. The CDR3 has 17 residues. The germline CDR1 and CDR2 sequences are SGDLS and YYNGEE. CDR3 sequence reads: CASSVGFSGGDQETQYF. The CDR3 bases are TGTGCCAGCAGCGTAGGGTTTAGCGGGGGTGACCAAGAGACCCAGTACTTC.

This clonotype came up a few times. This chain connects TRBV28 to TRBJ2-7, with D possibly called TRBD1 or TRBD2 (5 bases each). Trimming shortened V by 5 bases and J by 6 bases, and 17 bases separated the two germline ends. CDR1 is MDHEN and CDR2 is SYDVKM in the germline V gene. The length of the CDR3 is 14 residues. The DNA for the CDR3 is TGTGCCAGCAGTCCTCTGGGTGGGGCGGGCGAGCAGTACTTC. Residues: CASSPLGGAGEQYF. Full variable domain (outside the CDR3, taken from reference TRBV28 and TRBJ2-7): DVKVTQSSRYLVKRTGEKVFLECVQDMDHENMFWYRQDPGLGLRLIYFSYDVKMKEKGDIPEGYSVSREKKERFSLILESASTNQTSMYLCASSPLGGAGEQYFGPGTRLTVT.